This T cell receptor (beta chain) was captured in a study of T cell changes during pregnancy in multiple sclerosis. Looked up from germline, CDR1 is MGHDK and CDR2 is SYGVNS. Trimming stripped 1 base from V and 4 bases from J, with 13 bases between. CDR3 length equals 16 residues. Profiling relied on immunoSEQ multiplex PCR, and the TCRdb table lists in-frame clones only, not all of them. The sample includes tens of thousands of clones, about 89% of them seen just once. The sequence came from a female donor with multiple sclerosis, enrolled in a pregnancy study. The V and J genes are TRBV25-1 and TRBJ1-4; D is undetermined. The sequences come from peripheral blood, collected in the second trimester of pregnancy. CDR3 loop: CASSEFRGSSNEKLFF. The CDR3, as DNA: TGTGCCAGCAGTGAATTTCGGGGTTCGAGTAATGAAAAACTGTTTTTT. Drawing the rest from reference TRBV25-1 and TRBJ1-4, the complete variable domain is EADIYQTPRYLVIGTGKKITLECSQTMGHDKMYWYQQDPGMELHLIHYSYGVNSTEKGDLSSESTVSRIRTEHFPLTLESARPSHTSQYLCASSEFRGSSNEKLFFGSGTQLSVL.